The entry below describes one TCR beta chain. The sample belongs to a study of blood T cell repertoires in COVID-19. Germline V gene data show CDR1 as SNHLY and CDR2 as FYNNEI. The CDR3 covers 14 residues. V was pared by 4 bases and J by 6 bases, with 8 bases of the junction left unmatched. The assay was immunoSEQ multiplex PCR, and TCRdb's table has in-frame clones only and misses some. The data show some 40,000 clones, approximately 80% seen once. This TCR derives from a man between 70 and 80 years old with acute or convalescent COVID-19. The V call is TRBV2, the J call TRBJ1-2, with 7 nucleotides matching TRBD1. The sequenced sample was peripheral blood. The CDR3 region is CASSGRRQGHGYTF. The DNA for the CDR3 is TGTGCCAGCAGTGGTAGGAGACAGGGCCATGGCTACACCTTC.